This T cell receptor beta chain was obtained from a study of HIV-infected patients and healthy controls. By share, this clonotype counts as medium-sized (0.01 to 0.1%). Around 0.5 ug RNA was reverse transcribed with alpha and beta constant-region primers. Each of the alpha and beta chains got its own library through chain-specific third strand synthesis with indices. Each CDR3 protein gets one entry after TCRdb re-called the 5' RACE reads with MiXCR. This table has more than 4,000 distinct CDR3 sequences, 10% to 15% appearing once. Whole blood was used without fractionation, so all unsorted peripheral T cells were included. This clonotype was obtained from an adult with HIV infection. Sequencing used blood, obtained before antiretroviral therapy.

The CDR3 here is CAINPTQPILSGANVLTF. In DNA, the CDR3 is TGTGCCATCAACCCAACACAACCTATCCTCTCTGGGGCCAACGTCCTGACTTTC. The chain couples TRBV2 to TRBJ2-6; the D is unclear. Germline V gene sequence: CDR1 SNHLY, CDR2 FYNNEI. The CDR3 runs 18 residues. V was cut by 10 bases and J by 0 bases, with 22 bases left in between.